This T cell receptor (beta chain) emerged from a study of blood T cell repertoires in COVID-19 (dated by TCRdb to the early 2020s). With regard to the full study: Recovered participants in ImmuneRACE Cohort 3 were defined as having two consecutive negative NP/OP PCR tests, clearance from a healthcare professional, or resolution of symptoms. Samples came from the ongoing ImmuneRACE study (first 160 participants) plus 1,254 subjects from 6 global collaborators. The sample metadata nearly always contained a de-identified subject ID, COVID-19 status, age in years and sex. The repertoires were made available in a free public database intended to serve as a resource for research on the immune response to SARS-CoV-2. Samples from collaborators originated in the United States, Italy and Spain and spanned both the acute and convalescent phases of COVID-19. The dataset comprised deeply sampled blood TCRbeta repertoires from subjects exposed to, actively infected with, or recovered from COVID-19. The prospective study material was composed of cDNA or gDNA derived from T cells, B-cell-depleted T cells, or PBMCs. HLA class I and class II types, where available, came from metadata supplied by the sample provider rather than from assay-based typing.

Details on this clone: Its specific antigen is unknown. Base qualities were left out, and no much larger clone turns up one base away.

Trimming costs V 3 bases and J 0 bases, and their ends lie 12 bases apart. CDR1 is given as LNHDA and CDR2 as SQIVND, both from the germline V gene (reference sequence). Counted from cysteine to phenylalanine, this CDR3 has 16 amino acids. CDR3 DNA only is kept here, 48 bases in frame from base 1. TCRbeta CDR3 regions were amplified from genomic DNA by means of the immunoSEQ Assay, a bias-controlled multiplex PCR. Per the source publication's procedure: Nucleated cell counts per sample were estimated from amplification of reference gene primers within the assay. To quantify the absolute abundance of each unique TCRbeta CDR3 rearrangement, sequence reads were collapsed and filtered. For each sample, productive Simpson clonality was calculated as the square root of Simpson's diversity index over productive rearrangements. TCRdb obtained this table from immuneACCESS and retained in-frame rearrangements with V and J assigned. These tables miss some clones; where compared with another copy, unresolved V genes account for less than half of the shortfall, and the remainder is unexplained. V, J and clone size are taken as reported in that table, and D and trimming were inferred from the DNA itself. Counted in this sample were 200,000 to 250,000 clones; roughly 84% of them appeared once. Approximately 7.2% of the sample is taken by the ten largest.

Overall study outcomes, separate from this receptor: Clinical and demographic metadata were provided uncurated, with the amount varying by source and participant.

Enrolling through a virtual design, the prospective study's participants ranged in age from roughly 18 to 89 years and lived across 20 to 25 United States geographic areas. In the prospective study, cohorts were assigned on the basis of participant-reported clinical history obtained from a screening survey and a study questionnaire. Each participant in the prospective study had whole blood, serum and a nasopharyngeal or oropharyngeal swab collected by mobile phlebotomists. Over a 2-month period, participants in the prospective study had the option of providing additional blood draws and questionnaires. Before DNA extraction, blood samples from the prospective study were shipped at room temperature or frozen.

Source material: PBMCs or T cells enriched from blood (not recorded which). This chain joins TRBV19 to TRBJ2-1, with the D gene too uncertain to name. This TCR derives from a man in his thirties or forties in a cohort exposed to, infected with or recovered from COVID-19 (not recorded which). The DNA sequence reads TGTGCCAGTAGTATTTTAGCCCCGAGCTCCTACAATGAGCAGTTCTTC. It translates to CASSILAPSSYNEQFF.